This TCR beta chain emerged from a study of blood T cell repertoires in COVID-19. Turning to the study itself: Some COVID-19 samples were acute and others convalescent; all came from the United States, Italy and Spain.

Authors' analysis steps: Reference gene primer amplification gave estimated nucleated cell counts. Data came from immunoSEQ multiplex PCR; TCRdb stores just in-frame clones and leaves some out. The V and J calls and clone size were taken over from that table, and D and trimming were inferred from the DNA. This sample has 310,000 or so clones; roughly 86% occur once, and the top ten carry approximately 9%. This CDR3 comprises 14 residues. V shed 5 bases, J shed 3 bases, and the junction held 7 bases outside the gene matches. Germline V gene lookup returns CDR1 MNHEY and CDR2 SMNVEV (reference sequence). Those enrolled, adults aged roughly 18 to 89 years, came from about two dozen US areas. For recovered donors of Cohort 3, there were two negative PCRs, clearance, or symptom resolution.

The V gene is TRBV27, the J gene TRBJ2-7; 7 bases are a match to TRBD1. This TCR derives from a woman under 30 who had recovered from COVID-19. The sample taken for sequencing was PBMCs or T cells enriched from blood (not recorded which). CDR3: CASSLRQGHYEQYF. CDR3 DNA sequence: TGTGCCAGCAGTCTCCGACAGGGCCACTACGAGCAGTACTTC.